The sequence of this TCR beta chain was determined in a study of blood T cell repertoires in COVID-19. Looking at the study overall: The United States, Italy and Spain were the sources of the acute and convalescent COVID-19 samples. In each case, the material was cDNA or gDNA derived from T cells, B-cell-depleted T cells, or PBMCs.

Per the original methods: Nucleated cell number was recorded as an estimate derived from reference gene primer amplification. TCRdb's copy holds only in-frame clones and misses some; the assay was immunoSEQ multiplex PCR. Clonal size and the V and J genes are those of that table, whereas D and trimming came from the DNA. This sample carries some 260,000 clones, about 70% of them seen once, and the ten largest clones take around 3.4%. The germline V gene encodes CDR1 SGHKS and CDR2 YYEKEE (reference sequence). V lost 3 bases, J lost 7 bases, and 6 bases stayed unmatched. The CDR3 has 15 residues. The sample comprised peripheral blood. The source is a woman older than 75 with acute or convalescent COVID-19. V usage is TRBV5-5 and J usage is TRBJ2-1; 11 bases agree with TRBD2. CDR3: CASSSTSGKWNEQFF. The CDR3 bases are TGTGCCAGCAGCTCGACTAGCGGGAAATGGAATGAGCAGTTCTTC.